This T cell receptor beta chain was obtained from a study of blood T cell repertoires in COVID-19. Study-level information: Samples representing acute and convalescent COVID-19 were sourced from the United States, Italy and Spain.

In the original analysis: Estimated nucleated cell counts came from reference gene primer amplification. Data came from immunoSEQ multiplex PCR; TCRdb stores just in-frame clones and leaves some out. That table gives V, J and clone size, and the DNA gave D and trimming. The table shows 200,000 to 300,000 clones, with roughly 86% occurring only once. Trimming took 7 bases from V and 4 from J, leaving 17 bases between them. Germline-derived CDR1 and CDR2 are MNHNS and SASEGT. CDR3 length equals 14 residues. This clone was detected only once. This rearrangement joins TRBV6-1 to TRBJ2-7, with D perhaps TRBD2 (5 bases). The TCR was taken from a man older than 75 with acute or convalescent COVID-19. The sequenced material came from peripheral blood. CDR3 protein: CASTQREMGYEQYF. The CDR3 region has the DNA TGTGCCAGCACCCAAAGGGAGATGGGTTACGAGCAGTACTTC.